The TCR beta chain described here comes from a study of T cells in Graves' hyperthyroidism and ophthalmopathy. Regarding the study as a whole: Ophthalmopathy and stable hyperthyroidism were told apart by a 13 V-J model. Within blood appeared most thyroid clonotypes that had expanded above 0.001.

From approximately 9.3 ml of fresh peripheral blood, PBMCs were isolated. Ten or more counts support this clonotype. The antigen remains undetermined. Amplified TCR beta CDR3 regions came from RNA transcripts. HTBI primers were used for first-round RT-PCR of the TCR CDR3. TCRdb reprocessed the multiplex PCR reads via MiXCR and lists one record per CDR3 protein. The table lists around 370,000 distinct CDR3 sequences, roughly 18% of them singletons. Germline assignment: CDR1 LGHDT and CDR2 YNNKEL (reference sequence). V lost 3 bases and J lost 3, with 12 bases in between. The length of the CDR3 is 14 residues.

The sample taken for sequencing was blood. The chain combines TRBV3-1 with TRBJ2-7; D is possibly TRBD2 (7 bases). The receptor comes from a man aged 18 to 29 with Graves' ophthalmopathy. The CDR3 nucleotides are TGTGCCAGCAGCCACAGGGGAGGGATCTACGAGCAGTACTTC. Residues: CASSHRGGIYEQYF.